These T cell receptor beta chains were read from a single sample in a study of T cell responses to AZD1222 COVID-19 vaccine. Here immunoSEQ multiplex PCR was the method, and the copy in TCRdb shows in-frame clones only, minus some. The data contain 95,000 to 100,000 clones, 85% to 90% of them singletons. Source: peripheral blood, taken on day 0 of AZD1222 vaccination. Every receptor here comes from an adult in good health. Each CDR3 is given with its conserved first and last residue. Fields, in order: V gene, D gene, CDR3 length, clone size, J gene, CDR3 DNA, CDR3 protein. The D gene is left open where the match is weak. Expanded clones get a size class; other rows say once, few or many, or leave the size out.

TRBV28,.,13,once,TRBJ2-2,TGTGCCACCGCGGGGGCTTACACCGGGGAGCTGTTTTTT,CATAGAYTGELFF
TRBV12-5,TRBD1,16,.,TRBJ2-3,TGTGCTAGTGGTTTGGCACAGGGGGGTTACACAGATACGCAGTATTTT,CASGLAQGGYTDTQYF
TRBV7-2,TRBD2,15,.,TRBJ2-3,TGTGCCAGCAGCTTTATAGCGGGGGGGAGCGATACGCAGTATTTT,CASSFIAGGSDTQYF
TRBV18,TRBD1,14,.,TRBJ2-3,TGTGCCAGCTCACCCTTGGACAGGGCCGATACGCAGTATTTT,CASSPLDRADTQYF
TRBV27,.,15,.,TRBJ2-1,TGTGCCAGCAGAATACGGGACTTTCCCTACAATGAGCAGTTCTTC,CASRIRDFPYNEQFF
TRBV5-1,.,14,.,TRBJ2-2,TGCGCCAGCAGCTTGGTCGGGGGCACCGGGGAGCTGTTTTTT,CASSLVGGTGELFF
TRBV5-1,TRBD2,15,.,TRBJ2-7,TGCGCCAGCAGCCTGGCCGGGACTAGGACCTACGAGCAGTACTTC,CASSLAGTRTYEQYF
TRBV19,TRBD1,14,.,TRBJ1-5,TGTGCCACCTTCGACAGGGACCCTAATCAGCCCCAGCATTTT,CATFDRDPNQPQHF
TRBV19,TRBD2,16,.,TRBJ2-2,TGTGCCAGTATCAGCGGGAGAGCCTCCCTCCCCGGGGAGCTGTTTTTT,CASISGRASLPGELFF
TRBV18,.,17,.,TRBJ1-5,TGTGCCAGCTCACCACAGGACAGTCTTCGCGCGAGGCAGCCCCAGCATTTT,CASSPQDSLRARQPQHF
TRBV20-1,.,10,.,TRBJ2-5,TGCAGTGCTAGCCTTGAGACCCAGTACTTC,CSASLETQYF
TRBV28,.,13,.,TRBJ2-5,TGTGCCAGCACCAGCACACCAATGGAGACCCAGTACTTC,CASTSTPMETQYF
TRBV28,TRBD2,13,.,TRBJ2-1,TGTGCCAGCAGTTTGGGACTAACCAATGAGCAGTTCTTC,CASSLGLTNEQFF
TRBV15,TRBD2,16,once,TRBJ2-1,TGTGCCACCAGCAGATCCGGGACTAGCGGGAGAGATGAGCAGTTCTTC,CATSRSGTSGRDEQFF
TRBV4-3,.,15,.,TRBJ1-5,TGCGCCAGCAGCCAAGAATGGTCACCCAATCAGCCCCAGCATTTT,CASSQEWSPNQPQHF
TRBV4-3,.,14,.,TRBJ1-1,TGCGCCAGCAGCCACCTCTCTAGGGGCGATGAAGCTTTCTTT,CASSHLSRGDEAFF
TRBV30,.,13,.,TRBJ1-6,TGTGCCTGGAGTCCTTCGGCAAATTCACCCCTCCACTTT,CAWSPSANSPLHF
TRBV18,TRBD2,19,.,TRBJ2-4,TGTGCCAGCTCACCAATCGGACTAGCGGGAGGTGGTGCCAAAAACATTCAGTACTTC,CASSPIGLAGGGAKNIQYF
TRBV28,TRBD2,15,.,TRBJ2-1,TGTGCCAGCAGTTTTTCTACTAGCGGACACAATGAGCAGTTCTTC,CASSFSTSGHNEQFF
TRBV5-1,.,15,.,TRBJ2-7,TGCGCCAGCAGCTTGTCCGCGGGGGCGGACTACGAGCAGTACTTC,CASSLSAGADYEQYF
TRBV15,TRBD2,18,.,TRBJ2-1,TGTGCCACCAGCAGAGTGGTTCTAGCGGGAAGCTCCTACAATGAGCAGTTCTTC,CATSRVVLAGSSYNEQFF
TRBV3-1/TRBV3-2,.,13,.,TRBJ2-1,TGTGCCAGCAGCCGGGGAACTAGATGTGAGCAGTTCTTC,CASSRGTRCEQFF
TRBV2,TRBD1,14,few,TRBJ2-7,TGTGCCAGCAGTGATATAGGGGGCTGGGGCGAGCAGTACTTC,CASSDIGGWGEQYF
TRBV7-2,TRBD2,16,.,TRBJ2-7,TGTGCCAGCAGCTTAGTGGGGACTAGCGGGGGATACGAGCAGTACTTC,CASSLVGTSGGYEQYF
TRBV6-5,.,11,.,TRBJ2-7,TGTGCCAGCCGCTATCTACTAGAGGAGTACTTC,CASRYLLEEYF
TRBV28,.,13,.,TRBJ1-2,TGTGCCAGCACCTCTGGGGGGGGCTATGGCTACACCTTC,CASTSGGGYGYTF
TRBV12-3/TRBV12-4,.,13,once,TRBJ1-2,TGTGCCAGCAGTCCCCGGACGGGGGGGGGCTACACCTTC,CASSPRTGGGYTF
TRBV24-1,.,14,.,TRBJ2-3,TGTGCCACCAGTGGCGGGCAGGGCACAGATACGCAGTATTTT,CATSGGQGTDTQYF
TRBV7-9,TRBD2,13,.,TRBJ2-1,TGTGCCAGCAGCTTAAGGACTAGTGGTGAGCAGTTCTTC,CASSLRTSGEQFF
TRBV19,.,12,.,TRBJ2-3,TGTGCCAGTAGTATAGCGGCAGATACGCAGTATTTT,CASSIAADTQYF
TRBV6-5,TRBD1,14,.,TRBJ2-1,TGTGCCAGCAACAGGGACAGCTCCTACAATGAGCAGTTCTTC,CASNRDSSYNEQFF
TRBV7-2,.,15,.,TRBJ1-5,TGTGCCAGCAGCTACGTCCTGGGTGAGCATCAGCCCCAGCATTTT,CASSYVLGEHQPQHF
TRBV30,.,15,.,TRBJ2-6,TGTGCCTGGAGTTGGACGAACTCTGGGGCCAACGTCCTGACTTTC,CAWSWTNSGANVLTF
TRBV6-2/TRBV6-3,.,17,.,TRBJ2-6,TGTGCCAGCAGCCACCGGGGACCCGGCTCTGGGGCCAACGTCCTGACTTTC,CASSHRGPGSGANVLTF
TRBV3-1/TRBV3-2,TRBD2,17,.,TRBJ2-2,TGTGCCAGCAGCCAAGATCCTTCAGCGGGAAACACCGGGGAGCTGTTTTTT,CASSQDPSAGNTGELFF
TRBV5-1,.,15,.,TRBJ2-7,TGCGCCAGCTTCCCGGGTCACGGGGATCTCTACGAGCAGTACTTC,CASFPGHGDLYEQYF
TRBV19,TRBD2,15,once,TRBJ2-1,TGTGCCAGTAGTTCCCGACTAGCGGGTAACAATGAGCAGTTCTTC,CASSSRLAGNNEQFF
TRBV19,.,16,.,TRBJ1-5,TGTGCCAGTAGGGGGGGACAACGCCTCCTCAATCAGCCCCAGCATTTT,CASRGGQRLLNQPQHF
TRBV15,.,14,.,TRBJ2-1,TGTGCCACCGGTCTACACGGGGTTAACAATGAGCAGTTCTTC,CATGLHGVNNEQFF
TRBV7-9,TRBD2,18,.,TRBJ2-5,TGTGCCAGCAGCTTGGGCCTTGTTCCGGGAGGGCCGGGCGAGACCCAGTACTTC,CASSLGLVPGGPGETQYF
TRBV19,TRBD2,15,.,TRBJ2-1,TGTGCCAGTAGTACACTAAGCGGGAGGGCCGTTGAGCAGTTCTTC,CASSTLSGRAVEQFF
TRBV5-1,TRBD1,12,few,TRBJ2-7,TGCGCCAGCGGGGGACAGGCCTACGAGCAGTACTTC,CASGGQAYEQYF
TRBV28,TRBD1,16,.,TRBJ2-7,TGTGCCAGCAGTTCAGGAGCGACAGGGAAGCGCTACGAGCAGTACTTC,CASSSGATGKRYEQYF
TRBV19,.,13,.,TRBJ2-5,TGTGCCAGTAGTATTCAGGATCAAGAGACCCAGTACTTC,CASSIQDQETQYF
TRBV6-2/TRBV6-3,.,15,once,TRBJ1-5,TGTGCCAGCAGTCCCCGATGGCTCGTCGGTCAGCCCCAGCATTTT,CASSPRWLVGQPQHF
TRBV10-3,TRBD1,15,.,TRBJ2-7,TGTGCCATCAGAGACCACCGGGACAGGGTCCACGAGCAGTACTTC,CAIRDHRDRVHEQYF
TRBV12-3/TRBV12-4,.,11,.,TRBJ1-4,TGTGCCAGCCGTACTAATGAAAAACTGTTTTTT,CASRTNEKLFF
TRBV5-1,.,13,.,TRBJ2-2,TGCGCCAGTGGTGGGGCCGGTACCGGGGAGCTGTTTTTT,CASGGAGTGELFF
TRBV5-1,TRBD2,15,.,TRBJ2-1,TGCGCCAGCAGCGGCGGGACTAGCGGAGTCAGTGAGCAGTTCTTC,CASSGGTSGVSEQFF
TRBV19,.,13,.,TRBJ1-5,TGTGCCAGTAGTCAGGACAAGAATCAGCCCCAGCATTTT,CASSQDKNQPQHF
TRBV27,.,11,.,TRBJ2-7,TGTGCCAGCAGTTTAGACCGCGAGCAGTACTTC,CASSLDREQYF
TRBV30,.,15,.,TRBJ2-2,TGTGCCTGGAGTGTAGGGACCACGAACACCGGGGAGCTGTTTTTT,CAWSVGTTNTGELFF
TRBV18,.,13,.,TRBJ1-1,TGTGCCAGCTCACCACCCACGACAGAGAAGGCTTTCTTT,CASSPPTTEKAFF
TRBV28,.,13,few,TRBJ2-7,TGTGCCAGCAGTTCGCGGGTCCCAGGGGAGCAGTACTTC,CASSSRVPGEQYF
TRBV7-6,.,14,.,TRBJ2-3,TGTGCCAGCAGTGAGGGTTCTTCGTATTCCCCGCAGTATTTT,CASSEGSSYSPQYF